The clone carrying this T cell receptor beta chain was counted a few times. The antigen remains unidentified. V lost 3 bases and J lost 2; bases outside the gene matches: 9. In germline, CDR1 is SEHNR, CDR2 FQNEAQ (reference sequence). The CDR3 runs 17 residues. TCRdb re-called the RT-PCR reads with MiXCR, one entry per CDR3 protein. The table records almost 250,000 distinct CDR3 sequences, 12% of them present only once. The data are from a study of response to subunit inactivated influenza vaccine. Study-wide findings and caveats: With each seasonal influenza vaccination, the authors suggested, few new T cells are recruited.

The clonotype originates from a man aged 45 to 65 who received an inactivated influenza vaccine. The sequencing here drew on non-naive T cells sorted from PBMCs, taken approximately 15 days before vaccination. The chain recombines TRBV7-9 with TRBJ2-7; 11 positions agree with TRBD1. CDR3 loop: CASSLDSWDRGTYEQYF. CDR3 in DNA: TGTGCCAGCAGCTTGGACTCTTGGGACAGGGGGACCTACGAGCAGTACTTC.